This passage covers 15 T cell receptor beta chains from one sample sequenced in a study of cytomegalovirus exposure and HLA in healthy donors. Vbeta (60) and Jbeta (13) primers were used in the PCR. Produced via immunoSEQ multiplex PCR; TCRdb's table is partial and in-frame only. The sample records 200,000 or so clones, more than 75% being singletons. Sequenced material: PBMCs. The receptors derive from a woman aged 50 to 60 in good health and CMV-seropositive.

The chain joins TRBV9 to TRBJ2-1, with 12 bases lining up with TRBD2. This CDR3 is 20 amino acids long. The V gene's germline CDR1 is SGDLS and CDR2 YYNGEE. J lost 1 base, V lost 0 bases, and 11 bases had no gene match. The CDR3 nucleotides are TGTGCCAGCAGCGTAGCTTTCCTAGCGGGGGGGCCAGGGTCCTACAATGAGCAGTTCTTC. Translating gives CASSVAFLAGGPGSYNEQFF. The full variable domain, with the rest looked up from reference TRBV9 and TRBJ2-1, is DSGVTQTPKHLITATGQRVTLRCSPRSGDLSVYWYQQSLDQGLQFLIQYYNGEERAKGNILERFSAQQFPDLHSELNLSSLELGDSALYFCASSVAFLAGGPGSYNEQFFGPGTRLTVL.

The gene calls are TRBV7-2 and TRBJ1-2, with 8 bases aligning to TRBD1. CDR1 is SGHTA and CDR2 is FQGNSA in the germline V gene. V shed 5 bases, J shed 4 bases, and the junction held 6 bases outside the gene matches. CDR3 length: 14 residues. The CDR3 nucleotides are TGTGCCAGCAGCCTGGACAGGGCTTCCTATGGCTACACCTTC. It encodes CASSLDRASYGYTF.

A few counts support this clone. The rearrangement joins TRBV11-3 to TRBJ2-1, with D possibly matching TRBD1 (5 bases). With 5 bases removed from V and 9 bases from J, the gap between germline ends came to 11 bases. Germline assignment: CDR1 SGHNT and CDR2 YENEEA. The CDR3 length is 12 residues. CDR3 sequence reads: CASSLRVGEQFF. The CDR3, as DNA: TGTGCCAGCAGCCTCAGGGTCGGTGAGCAGTTCTTC.

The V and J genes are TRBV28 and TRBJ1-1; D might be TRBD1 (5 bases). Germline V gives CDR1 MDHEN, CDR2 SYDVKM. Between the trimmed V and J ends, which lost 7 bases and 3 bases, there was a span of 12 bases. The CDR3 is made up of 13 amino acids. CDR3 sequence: CASIRQGDTEAFF. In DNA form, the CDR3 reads TGTGCCAGCATTCGGCAGGGCGACACTGAAGCTTTCTTT.

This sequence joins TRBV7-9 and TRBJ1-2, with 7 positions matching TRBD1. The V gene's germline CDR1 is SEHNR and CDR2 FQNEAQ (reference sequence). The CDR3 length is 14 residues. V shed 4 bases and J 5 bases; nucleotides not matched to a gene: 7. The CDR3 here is CASSSMTGYYGYTF. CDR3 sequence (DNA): TGTGCCAGCAGCTCCATGACAGGGTATTATGGCTACACCTTC.

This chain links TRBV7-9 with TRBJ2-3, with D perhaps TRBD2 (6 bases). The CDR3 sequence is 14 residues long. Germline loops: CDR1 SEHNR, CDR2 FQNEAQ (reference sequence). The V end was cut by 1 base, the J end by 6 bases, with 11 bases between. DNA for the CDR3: TGTGCCAGCAGCTTAGGGCTAGCGAGCGATACGCAGTATTTT. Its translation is CASSLGLASDTQYF.

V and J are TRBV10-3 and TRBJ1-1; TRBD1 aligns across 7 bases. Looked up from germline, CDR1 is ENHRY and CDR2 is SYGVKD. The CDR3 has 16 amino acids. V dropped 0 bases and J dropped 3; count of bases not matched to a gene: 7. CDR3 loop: CAISESGGGWDTEAFF. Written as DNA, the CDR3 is TGTGCCATCAGTGAGTCAGGGGGCGGTTGGGACACTGAAGCTTTCTTT.

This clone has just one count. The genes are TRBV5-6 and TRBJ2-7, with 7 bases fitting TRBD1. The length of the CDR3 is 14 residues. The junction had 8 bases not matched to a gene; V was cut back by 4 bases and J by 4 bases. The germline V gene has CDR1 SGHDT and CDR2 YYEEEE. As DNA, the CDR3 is TGTGCCAGCAGCCCCTGGGACAGAATTTACGAGCAGTACTTC. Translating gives CASSPWDRIYEQYF.

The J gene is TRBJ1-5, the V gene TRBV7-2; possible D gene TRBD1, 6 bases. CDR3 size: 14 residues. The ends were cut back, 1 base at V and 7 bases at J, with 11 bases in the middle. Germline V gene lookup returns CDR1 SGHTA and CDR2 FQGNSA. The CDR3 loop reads CASSLGWGRQPQHF. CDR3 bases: TGTGCCAGCAGCTTAGGGTGGGGGCGACAGCCCCAGCATTTT.

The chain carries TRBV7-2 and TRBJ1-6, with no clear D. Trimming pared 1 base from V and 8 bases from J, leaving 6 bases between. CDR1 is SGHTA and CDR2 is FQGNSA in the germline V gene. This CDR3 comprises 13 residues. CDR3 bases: TGTGCCAGCAGCTTAGAGAGGGATTCACCCCTCCACTTT. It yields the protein CASSLERDSPLHF.

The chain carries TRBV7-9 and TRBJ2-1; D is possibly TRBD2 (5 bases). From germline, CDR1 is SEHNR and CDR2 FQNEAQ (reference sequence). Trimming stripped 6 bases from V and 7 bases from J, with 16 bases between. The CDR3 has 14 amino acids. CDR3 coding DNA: TGTGCCAGCAGTTTGGCTAGCAGCATAAATGAGCAGTTCTTC. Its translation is CASSLASSINEQFF.

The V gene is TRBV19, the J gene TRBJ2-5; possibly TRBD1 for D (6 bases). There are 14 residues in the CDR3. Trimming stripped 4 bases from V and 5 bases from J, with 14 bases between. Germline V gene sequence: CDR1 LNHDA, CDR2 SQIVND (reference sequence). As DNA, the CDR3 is TGTGCCAGTAGTACTATTAACAGGGCGGAGACCCAGTACTTC. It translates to CASSTINRAETQYF.

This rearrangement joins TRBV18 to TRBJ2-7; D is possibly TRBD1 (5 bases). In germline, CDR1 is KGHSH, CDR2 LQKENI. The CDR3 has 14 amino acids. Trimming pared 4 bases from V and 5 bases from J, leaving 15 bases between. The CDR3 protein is CASSQTTEVDEQYF. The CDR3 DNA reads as TGTGCCAGCTCACAAACGACAGAGGTGGACGAGCAGTACTTC.

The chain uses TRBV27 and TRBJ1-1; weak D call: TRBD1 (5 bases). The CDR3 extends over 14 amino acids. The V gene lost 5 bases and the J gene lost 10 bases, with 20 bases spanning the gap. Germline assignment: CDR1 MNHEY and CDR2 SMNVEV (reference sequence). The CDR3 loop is CASSIEPSRGGAFF. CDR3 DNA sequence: TGTGCCAGCAGTATAGAACCTTCCCGGGGGGGAGCTTTCTTT.

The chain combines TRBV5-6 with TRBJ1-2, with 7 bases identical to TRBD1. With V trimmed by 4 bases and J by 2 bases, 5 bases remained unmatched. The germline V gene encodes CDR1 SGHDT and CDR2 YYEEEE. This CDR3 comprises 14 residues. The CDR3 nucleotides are TGTGCCAGCAGCGTGTTGGGACAGAACTATGGCTACACCTTC. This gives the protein CASSVLGQNYGYTF.